These 19 T cell receptor beta chains originate from one sample sequenced in a study of cytotoxic CD8 clonotypes in ibrutinib-treated CLL. TCRdb keeps only in-frame clones here, not all; method: immunoSEQ multiplex PCR. The profile covers some 29,000 clones, with 62% appearing a single time and 14% taken by the ten largest. The sequencing here drew on PBMCs, taken before ibrutinib treatment. These receptors all stem from a human donor with chronic lymphocytic leukemia.

This clone turned up a few times. This rearrangement joins TRBV7-2 to TRBJ2-7; D uncertain. The CDR3 sequence is 13 residues long. Trimming cost V 3 bases and J 5 bases, with 11 bases left between them. The V gene's germline CDR1 is SGHTA and CDR2 FQGNSA. The CDR3 nucleotides are TGTGCCAGCAGCTTTTCCGGTGTAAACGAGCAGTACTTC. Protein: CASSFSGVNEQYF.

V usage is TRBV19 and J usage is TRBJ1-2; perhaps TRBD1 as D (6 bases). The V and J ends lost 1 base and 2 bases respectively, with 8 bases between them. Germline CDR1 reads LNHDA; CDR2 reads SQIVND (reference sequence). This CDR3 is built from 14 residues. CDR3 in amino acids: CASSIGGTNYGYTF. In DNA, the CDR3 is TGTGCCAGTAGTATAGGTGGGACAAACTATGGCTACACCTTC.

The gene calls are TRBV4-1 and TRBJ2-7; the D gene is possibly TRBD1 (5 bases). Between the trimmed V and J ends, which lost 2 bases and 5 bases, there was a span of 10 bases. This CDR3 is built from 13 residues. Germline assignment: CDR1 MGHRA and CDR2 YSYEKL. DNA of the CDR3: TGCGCCAGCAGCCAATCAGGGTGGCACGAGCAGTACTTC. Translating gives CASSQSGWHEQYF.

The rearrangement joins TRBV10-2 to TRBJ2-7, with a weak D call TRBD2 (5 bases). This CDR3 region has 14 residues. V was cut by 6 bases and J by 0 bases, with 12 bases left in between. The V gene's germline CDR1 is WSHSY and CDR2 SAAADI. Here the CDR3 reads CASSSQRNSYEQYF. The CDR3 DNA reads TGCGCCAGCAGCTCCCAGCGGAACTCCTACGAGCAGTACTTC.

This clone is medium-sized by share. This chain joins TRBV6-4 and TRBJ2-1; D uncertain. CDR1 is MRHNA and CDR2 is SNTAGT in the germline V gene. This CDR3 contains 13 residues. Trimming removed 6 bases from V and 5 bases from J, with 11 bases in between. The CDR3 spells CASSDGPNNEQFF. CDR3 nucleotides: TGTGCCAGCAGCGACGGGCCAAACAATGAGCAGTTCTTC.

The chain employs TRBV10-1 and TRBJ2-3, with D possibly TRBD2 on 6 matching bases. Germline V lookup: CDR1 WNHNN, CDR2 SYGVQD (reference sequence). Deletions cut 3 bases from V and 4 bases from J, with 11 bases between. The CDR3 consists of 14 residues. For the CDR3, the DNA is TGCGCCAGCAGTGATGGGAGGCTGGCAGATACGCAGTATTTT. It translates to CASSDGRLADTQYF.

The genes are TRBV19 and TRBJ1-2; the D gene is possibly TRBD1 (5 bases). The CDR3 covers 15 residues. From germline, CDR1 is LNHDA and CDR2 SQIVND (reference sequence). V lost 6 bases to trimming and J lost 2 bases, with 16 bases between them. The CDR3 nucleotides read TGTGCCAGTAGCCCTTCCGGAGACAGCAACTATGGCTACACCTTC. Encoded protein: CASSPSGDSNYGYTF.

This clone was counted between two and nine times. V and J are TRBV5-5 and TRBJ1-2; D is unclear. This CDR3 is built from 16 residues. V was pared by 4 bases and J by 1 base, with 17 bases between. Germline CDR1 SGHKS, CDR2 YYEKEE (reference sequence). The CDR3 DNA reads TGTGCCAGCAGCCCCACGCCCGGGAAATATAACTATGGCTACACCTTC. It translates to CASSPTPGKYNYGYTF.

The chain couples TRBV19 to TRBJ2-5; TRBD1 might be the D (6 bases). This CDR3 has 14 amino acids. Germline V gene lookup returns CDR1 LNHDA and CDR2 SQIVND (reference sequence). Trimming cost V 6 bases and J 4 bases, with 15 bases left between them. Here the CDR3 DNA reads TGTGCCAGTAGCCTGGACAGATCAGTAGAGACCCAGTACTTC. It is translated as CASSLDRSVETQYF.

This chain joins TRBV5-1 and TRBJ2-6, with TRBD1 matching 9 bases. CDR1 is SGHRS and CDR2 is YFSETQ in the germline V gene. CDR3 length equals 15 residues. V shed 4 bases, J shed 3 bases, and the junction held 2 bases outside the gene matches. CDR3 DNA: TGCGCCAGCAGCAGGACAGGGGATGGGGCCAACGTCCTGACTTTC. Amino acid sequence: CASSRTGDGANVLTF.

The chain combines TRBV2 with TRBJ2-3; 10 nucleotides agree with TRBD2. Per germline, CDR1 SNHLY and CDR2 FYNNEI. V gave up 7 bases and J gave up 8 bases; unmatched junction bases: 9. CDR3 length: 14 residues. Written as DNA, the CDR3 is TGTGCCAGCACTCCCTCGGTAGCGGGGGGTACGCAGTATTTT. It is translated as CASTPSVAGGTQYF.

This clone was picked up a small number of times. The V and J genes are TRBV4-1 and TRBJ1-1; D remains ambiguous. Germline V gene lookup returns CDR1 MGHRA and CDR2 YSYEKL. The CDR3 consists of 16 residues. The ends were cut back, 1 base at V and 4 bases at J, with 16 bases in the middle. The CDR3 loop reads CASSQGGLGDGTEAFF. The CDR3 coding sequence is TGCGCCAGCAGCCAAGGGGGTTTGGGAGACGGCACTGAAGCTTTCTTT.

This chain connects TRBV4-1 to TRBJ2-7; 9 nucleotides line up with TRBD2. The CDR3 loop spans 17 amino acids. Germline CDR1 MGHRA, CDR2 YSYEKL. After removal of 4 bases from V and 6 bases from J, the junction contained 16 bases not matched to a gene. DNA of the CDR3: TGCGCCAGCAGCCCCGGGGTAAGGCTAGCGGGGCTCCGCGAGCAGTACTTC. It translates to CASSPGVRLAGLREQYF.

Comment on this clone: Other DNA sequences in the same sample also yield this CDR3. This chain uses TRBV18 with TRBJ1-1; D gene unclear. The germline V gene has CDR1 KGHSH and CDR2 LQKENI. The CDR3 runs to 13 residues. V was shortened by 3 bases and J by 5 bases, with 10 bases between the two germline ends. Here the CDR3 reads CASSPPGGTEAFF. The CDR3 DNA reads as TGTGCCAGCTCACCTCCCGGTGGGACTGAAGCTTTCTTT.

This chain uses TRBV7-2 with TRBJ2-3; a weak D match, TRBD1 (6 bases). V lost 7 bases and J lost 0, with 11 bases in between. CDR3 size: 14 residues. CDR1 is SGHTA and CDR2 is FQGNSA in the germline V gene. The CDR3 reads CASIGGRSTDTQYF. CDR3 DNA: TGTGCCAGCATTGGGGGCCGGAGCACAGATACGCAGTATTTT.

The chain combines TRBV5-1 with TRBJ2-6, with D possibly TRBD1 on 5 matching bases. Trimming took 4 bases from V and 0 from J, leaving 20 bases between them. The CDR3 runs 19 residues. Germline V gives CDR1 SGHRS, CDR2 YFSETQ. The CDR3 DNA reads as TGCGCCAGCAGCGAACCCTGGGGCAGGCCCTACTCTGGGGCCAACGTCCTGACTTTC. Amino acid sequence: CASSEPWGRPYSGANVLTF.

The chain couples TRBV4-2 to TRBJ2-1, with 11 bases aligning to TRBD2. Germline trimming cut 4 bases from V and 2 bases from J; bases unmatched to any gene: 16. The CDR3 loop spans 20 amino acids. Germline V gene data show CDR1 as LGHNA and CDR2 as YNFKEQ. Written as DNA, the CDR3 is TGTGCCAGCAGCCGAATGTCATCTAGCGGGGGGTTTTCAACCTACAATGAGCAGTTCTTC. This sequence encodes CASSRMSSSGGFSTYNEQFF.

The V gene is TRBV5-6, the J gene TRBJ1-2; no definite D call. The germline CDR1 and CDR2 sequences are SGHDT and YYEEEE. The CDR3 is 14 residues long. V was trimmed by 1 base and J by 0 bases, leaving 7 bases between them. CDR3 sequence (DNA): TGTGCCAGCAGCTTGATGATAACTAACTATGGCTACACCTTC. Protein product: CASSLMITNYGYTF.

V gene TRBV19 combines with J gene TRBJ2-3, with a tentative D call TRBD2 (5 bases). V lost 5 bases and J lost 8, with 20 bases in between. CDR3 length: 15 residues. Per the germline V gene, CDR1 is LNHDA and CDR2 is SQIVND (reference sequence). The CDR3 nucleotides are TGTGCCAGTAGTTCAGGACTGGGGATGGTGACTACGCAGTATTTT. This gives the protein CASSSGLGMVTTQYF.